Listed here is a single TCR beta chain. Only in-frame clones appear in the TCRdb table, and some are missing; sequencing was by immunoSEQ multiplex PCR. The sample consists of roughly 72,000 clones, about 92% of them appearing once. The data are from a study of technical replicates of blood from a handful of donors. Germline V CDR1 and CDR2: PRHDT, FYEKMQ (reference sequence). The J segment lost 1 base and the V segment lost 0 bases, leaving 8 bases of the junction unmatched. This CDR3 comprises 17 residues. The TCR was taken from a human donor in good health. The sample was T cells isolated from PBMCs. The rearrangement uses TRBV13 and TRBJ2-7, with 8 bases lining up with TRBD1. CDR3 protein: CASSLGLRGLTSYEQYF. The CDR3 DNA reads TGTGCCAGCAGCTTAGGCCTCAGGGGGCTTACTTCCTACGAGCAGTACTTC.